The 26 T cell receptor beta chains below all came from one sample that was sequenced in a study of shared clonotypes between healthy human individuals. Clones were read by immunoSEQ multiplex PCR, and TCRdb kept only the in-frame ones, dropping some. The table has more than 550,000 clones, roughly 91% seen once. The sample was memory CD8+ T cells from PBMCs. The subset here: CD45RO+ cells pooled with CCR7-negative TemRA cells. The source is a man aged 18 to 35 in good health. Some clones in this sample may be carry-over from other donors' samples.

In its sample, this clone was seen many times. The sample carries other DNA sequences with the same CDR3. The chain employs TRBV6-1 and TRBJ2-3, with TRBD2 identical over 12 bases. V lost 2 bases to trimming and J lost 5 bases; unmatched junction nucleotides: 2. Germline assignment: CDR1 MNHNS and CDR2 SASEGT. This CDR3 comprises 15 residues. CDR3 amino acids: CASSELAGGLDTQYF. In DNA form, the CDR3 reads TGTGCCAGCAGTGAACTAGCGGGAGGGTTAGATACGCAGTATTTT.

To note about this clone: This sample includes further DNA sequences coding for the same CDR3. This chain uses TRBV28 with TRBJ2-7; tentative D call: TRBD1 (5 bases). With 3 bases removed from V and 2 bases from J, the gap between germline ends came to 17 bases. Germline CDR1 is MDHEN and CDR2 is SYDVKM. CDR3 length: 16 residues. The CDR3 nucleotides read TGTGCCAGCAGTTTGATGACAGAGCTATATCCCTACGAGCAGTACTTC. It codes for CASSLMTELYPYEQYF.

Of note for this clone: The sample contains more than one DNA sequence encoding this CDR3. This chain uses TRBV27 with TRBJ1-5; tentatively, D is TRBD1 (5 bases). The CDR3 is made up of 15 amino acids. The V and J ends lost 5 bases and 0 bases respectively, with 11 bases between them. Looked up from germline, CDR1 is MNHEY and CDR2 is SMNVEV (reference sequence). CDR3 sequence: CASSPQGYSNQPQHF. CDR3 in DNA: TGTGCCAGCAGTCCCCAGGGATATAGCAATCAGCCCCAGCATTTT.

The gene calls are TRBV7-9 and TRBJ2-1; 11 bases are a match to TRBD2. This CDR3 has 17 residues. Germline values: CDR1 SEHNR, CDR2 FQNEAQ (reference sequence). With V trimmed by 2 bases and J by 8 bases, 11 bases remained unmatched. CDR3 in DNA: TGTGCCAGCAGCTTATGGAGTGGGCTAGCGGGAGGACATGAGCAGTTCTTC. Amino acid sequence: CASSLWSGLAGGHEQFF.

This clone has only one observation. This chain connects TRBV6-1 to TRBJ2-1; D remains unclear. The CDR3 has 12 amino acids. Trimming cost V 4 bases and J 5 bases, with 6 bases left between them. Germline V lookup: CDR1 MNHNS, CDR2 SASEGT. This chain's CDR3 is CASSVRHNEQFF. DNA for the CDR3: TGTGCCAGCAGTGTAAGGCACAATGAGCAGTTCTTC.

The V and J genes are TRBV29-1 and TRBJ2-7; D is perhaps TRBD2 (5 bases). The CDR3 runs 12 residues. V lost 4 bases to trimming and J lost 2 bases, with 9 bases between them. Looked up from germline, CDR1 is SQVTM and CDR2 is ANQGSEA. The CDR3 spells CSVVWETYEQYF. The CDR3, as DNA: TGCAGCGTTGTCTGGGAGACCTACGAGCAGTACTTC.

The rearrangement links TRBV11-3 to TRBJ2-2, with D possibly being TRBD2 (6 bases). The ends were cut back, 7 bases at V and 1 base at J, with 10 bases in the middle. The length of the CDR3 is 14 residues. Germline V gives CDR1 SGHNT, CDR2 YENEEA. The CDR3 sequence is CASTGRENTGELFF. For the CDR3, the DNA is TGTGCCAGCACAGGGCGGGAGAACACCGGGGAGCTGTTTTTT.

The chain couples TRBV27 to TRBJ2-3; a possible D gene is TRBD2 (5 bases). The V gene lost 7 bases and the J gene lost 1 base, with 12 bases spanning the gap. The CDR3 runs 14 residues. The germline V gene encodes CDR1 MNHEY and CDR2 SMNVEV (reference sequence). This CDR3 reads CASTGSFGTDTQYF. CDR3 nucleotides: TGTGCCAGCACTGGGAGTTTCGGCACAGATACGCAGTATTTT.

The chain combines TRBV28 with TRBJ2-5, with TRBD2 as a possible D gene (6 bases). The DNA end is more similar to TRBJ2-7, so the J call may be wrong. This CDR3 is built from 14 residues. The germline CDR1 and CDR2 sequences are MDHEN and SYDVKM. The CDR3 protein is CASAKTGGSYEQYF. Written as DNA, the CDR3 is TGTGCCAGCGCCAAAACCGGGGGTTCCTACGAGCAGTACTTC.

In the case of this clone: A far larger clone is off by one base, so a read error is likely. This chain uses TRBV9 with TRBJ2-3; 11 bases fit TRBD2. This CDR3 has 16 residues. J lost 0 bases, V lost 3 bases, and 3 bases had no gene match. The germline gives CDR1 SGDLS, CDR2 YYNGEE. The CDR3 bases are TGTGCCAGCAGCGCCCGGACTAGCGGGAGCACAGATACGCAGTATTTT. It specifies CASSARTSGSTDTQYF.

The rearrangement links TRBV15 to TRBJ1-2, with D possibly TRBD1 on 5 matching bases. Germline values: CDR1 LNHNV, CDR2 YYDKDF (reference sequence). The CDR3 is 15 residues long. Trimming pared 5 bases from V and 6 bases from J, leaving 19 bases between. The CDR3 loop reads CATSRRGGHYDGYTF. The CDR3 region has the DNA TGTGCCACCAGCCGTCGAGGTGGACACTACGATGGCTACACCTTC.

This clone appeared a single time. The V and J genes are TRBV5-1 and TRBJ2-7; the match to TRBD2 covers 12 bases. CDR3 size: 15 residues. The germline CDR1 and CDR2 sequences are SGHRS and YFSETQ. Trimming cost V 4 bases and J 2 bases; bases outside gene matches: 4. This chain's CDR3 is CASSPLAGGTYEQYF. Written as DNA, the CDR3 is TGCGCCAGCAGCCCCCTAGCGGGAGGGACCTACGAGCAGTACTTC.

The chain links TRBV4-1 to TRBJ1-2, with TRBD1 matching 8 bases. CDR1 MGHRA and CDR2 YSYEKL come from the germline V gene. V lost 5 bases, J lost 2 bases, and 7 bases stayed unmatched. This CDR3 has 15 amino acids. CDR3 DNA: TGCGCCAGCAGCACCCGGACAGGGAGGAACTATGGCTACACCTTC. It codes for CASSTRTGRNYGYTF.

The V gene is TRBV28, the J gene TRBJ2-5, with D hard to call. The CDR3 is 15 residues long. Germline values: CDR1 MDHEN, CDR2 SYDVKM. V lost 3 bases to trimming and J lost 1 base, with 12 bases between them. The CDR3 loop is CASSFLVASQETQYF. The CDR3 DNA follows: TGTGCCAGCAGTTTTTTGGTCGCGTCCCAAGAGACCCAGTACTTC.

This clone was detected once. The chain joins TRBV19 to TRBJ1-1; tentative D call: TRBD1 (6 bases). Trimming took off 4 bases at V and 5 bases at J, with 14 bases between the two ends. The germline V gene encodes CDR1 LNHDA and CDR2 SQIVND (reference sequence). The CDR3 consists of 14 residues. CDR3 sequence reads: CASSSSTGWTEAFF. CDR3 sequence (DNA): TGTGCCAGTAGTAGTTCTACAGGGTGGACTGAAGCTTTCTTT.

This clone turned up a few times. The chain employs TRBV9 and TRBJ1-1; 7 nucleotides line up with TRBD1. V shed 3 bases, J shed 1 base, and the junction held 6 bases outside the gene matches. The CDR3 length is 15 residues. The germline gives CDR1 SGDLS, CDR2 YYNGEE. CDR3 coding DNA: TGTGCCAGCAGCGCCCCACAGGGGAGGAACACTGAAGCTTTCTTT. Translated, it gives CASSAPQGRNTEAFF.

This clone was seen more than once but under ten times. This chain connects TRBV5-1 to TRBJ2-5, with 13 positions matching TRBD2. The germline CDR1 and CDR2 sequences are SGHRS and YFSETQ. Trimming at V came to 7 bases and at J to 4 bases, leaving 7 bases not matched to a gene. This CDR3 has 15 amino acids. CDR3 protein: CASGRTSGSGETQYF. Written as DNA, the CDR3 is TGCGCCAGCGGCCGGACTAGCGGGAGCGGAGAGACCCAGTACTTC.

This sequence joins TRBV9 and TRBJ1-4; D is possibly TRBD1 (5 bases). The length of the CDR3 is 15 residues. Germline CDR1 and CDR2: SGDLS and YYNGEE. V was shortened by 1 base and J by 14 bases, with 21 bases between the two germline ends. The CDR3 DNA follows: TGTGCCAGCAGCGTACGTGGGGGTCCTTCTGAGGGGCTGTTTTTT. Protein: CASSVRGGPSEGLFF.

This chain uses TRBV7-9 with TRBJ2-1, with 9 bases that match TRBD1. Looked up from germline, CDR1 is SEHNR and CDR2 is FQNEAQ (reference sequence). This CDR3 has 17 residues. J gave up 4 bases and V 5 bases, and 12 bases lay outside the gene matches. CDR3 sequence reads: CASSGRLEDRGYNEQFF. CDR3 coding DNA: TGTGCCAGCAGCGGGCGACTGGAAGACAGGGGGTACAATGAGCAGTTCTTC.

CDR3: CASRDSLYEQYF. The CDR3, as DNA: TGTGCCAGCAGGGACAGCCTTTACGAGCAGTACTTC. The V call is TRBV2, the J call TRBJ2-7; tentative D call: TRBD1 (6 bases). This CDR3 contains 12 residues. The V end was cut by 6 bases, the J end by 4 bases, with 10 bases between. Per germline, CDR1 SNHLY and CDR2 FYNNEI.

The V and J genes are TRBV5-4 and TRBJ2-3, with 7 bases fitting TRBD2. The CDR3 covers 17 residues. The germline V gene encodes CDR1 SGHNT and CDR2 YYREEE (reference sequence). With V trimmed by 3 bases and J by 2 bases, 12 bases remained unmatched. The DNA of the CDR3 is TGTGCCAGCAGCTACCCCACAGCGGGGTCCCCCACAGATACGCAGTATTTT. Its protein is CASSYPTAGSPTDTQYF.

This clone was seen only a few times. The J gene is TRBJ2-7, the V gene TRBV5-1; 9 bases are shared with TRBD2. The CDR3 consists of 18 residues. V trimming: 1 base; J trimming: 7 bases; junction bases outside the gene matches: 18. The germline CDR1 and CDR2 sequences are SGHRS and YFSETQ. DNA of the CDR3: TGCGCCAGCAGCTTGAATAGGATTGGACTAGCGACCTCGGGTGAGCAGTACTTC. Encoded protein: CASSLNRIGLATSGEQYF.

V is TRBV29-1 and J is TRBJ1-2, with 9 nucleotides matching TRBD1. Germline values: CDR1 SQVTM, CDR2 ANQGSEA. The CDR3 is made up of 12 amino acids. After removal of 7 bases from V and 3 bases from J, the junction contained 3 bases not matched to a gene. CDR3 protein: CSAWDRDYGYTF. The DNA of the CDR3 is TGCAGCGCATGGGACAGGGACTATGGCTACACCTTC. Supplemented by reference TRBV29-1 and TRBJ1-2, the full variable domain reads SAVISQKPSRDICQRGTSLTIQCQVDSQVTMMFWYRQQPGQSLTLIATANQGSEATYESGFVIDKFPISRPNLTFSTLTVSNMSPEDSSIYLCSAWDRDYGYTFGSGTRLTVV.

This rearrangement joins TRBV6-1 to TRBJ2-7; D gene ambiguous. CDR1 is MNHNS, CDR2 SASEGT, per germline. The CDR3 is 14 residues long. Trimming took off 2 bases at V and 3 bases at J, with 11 bases between the two ends. CDR3 in DNA: TGTGCCAGCAGTGAATTCGCCAGCTACTACGAGCAGTACTTC. Its protein is CASSEFASYYEQYF.

V gene TRBV28 combines with J gene TRBJ2-7; D is possibly TRBD1 (5 bases). The CDR3 contains 16 residues. Germline CDR1 and CDR2: MDHEN and SYDVKM. V gave up 2 bases and J gave up 5 bases, with 19 bases separating them. CDR3 DNA sequence: TGTGCCAGCAGTTTAAGTTCAGGGTCGATCCATCACGAGCAGTACTTC. Translation: CASSLSSGSIHHEQYF.

CDR3 DNA sequence: TGTGCCAGTAGCGACAGGGCTGGAACTGAAGCTTTCTTT. It yields the protein CASSDRAGTEAFF. The genes are TRBV19 and TRBJ1-1; 7 bases agree with TRBD1. The CDR3 loop spans 13 amino acids. Germline assignment: CDR1 LNHDA and CDR2 SQIVND (reference sequence). J lost 5 bases, V lost 6 bases, and 6 bases had no gene match.